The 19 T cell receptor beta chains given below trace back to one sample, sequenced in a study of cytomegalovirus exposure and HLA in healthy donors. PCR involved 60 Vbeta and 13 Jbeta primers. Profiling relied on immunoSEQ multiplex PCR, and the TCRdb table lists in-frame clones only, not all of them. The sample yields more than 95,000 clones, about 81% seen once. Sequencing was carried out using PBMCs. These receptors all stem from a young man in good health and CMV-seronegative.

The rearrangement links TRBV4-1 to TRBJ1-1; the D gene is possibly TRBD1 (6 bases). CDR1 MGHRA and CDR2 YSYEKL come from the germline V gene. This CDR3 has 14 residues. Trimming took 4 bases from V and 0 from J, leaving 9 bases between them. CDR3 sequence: CASSPGQLNTEAFF. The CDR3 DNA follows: TGCGCCAGCAGCCCCGGACAGCTGAACACTGAAGCTTTCTTT.

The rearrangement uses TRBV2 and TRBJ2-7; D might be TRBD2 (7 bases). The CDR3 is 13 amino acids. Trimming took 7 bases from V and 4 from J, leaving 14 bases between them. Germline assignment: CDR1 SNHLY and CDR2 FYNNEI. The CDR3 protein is CASIRTAGYEQYF. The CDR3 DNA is TGTGCCAGCATCAGGACAGCGGGATACGAGCAGTACTTC.

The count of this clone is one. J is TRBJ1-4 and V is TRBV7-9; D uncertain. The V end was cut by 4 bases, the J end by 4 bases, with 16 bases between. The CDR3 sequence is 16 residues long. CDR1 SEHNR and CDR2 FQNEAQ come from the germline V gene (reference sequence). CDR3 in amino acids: CASSSRVVGSNEKLFF. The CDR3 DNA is TGTGCCAGCAGCTCGAGAGTTGTGGGGAGTAATGAAAAACTGTTTTTT.

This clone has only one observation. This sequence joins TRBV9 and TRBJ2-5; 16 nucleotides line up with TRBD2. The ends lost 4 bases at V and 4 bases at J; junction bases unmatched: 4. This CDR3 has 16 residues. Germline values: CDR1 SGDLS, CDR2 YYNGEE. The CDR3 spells CASSSGLAGGSETQYF. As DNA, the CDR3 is TGTGCCAGCAGCTCGGGACTAGCGGGGGGGTCAGAGACCCAGTACTTC. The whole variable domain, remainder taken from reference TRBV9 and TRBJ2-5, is DSGVTQTPKHLITATGQRVTLRCSPRSGDLSVYWYQQSLDQGLQFLIQYYNGEERAKGNILERFSAQQFPDLHSELNLSSLELGDSALYFCASSSGLAGGSETQYFGPGTRLLVL.

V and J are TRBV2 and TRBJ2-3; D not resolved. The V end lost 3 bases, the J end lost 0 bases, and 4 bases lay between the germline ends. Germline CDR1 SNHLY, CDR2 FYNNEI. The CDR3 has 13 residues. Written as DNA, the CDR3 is TGTGCCAGCAGTGACGTGAGCACAGATACGCAGTATTTT. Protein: CASSDVSTDTQYF.

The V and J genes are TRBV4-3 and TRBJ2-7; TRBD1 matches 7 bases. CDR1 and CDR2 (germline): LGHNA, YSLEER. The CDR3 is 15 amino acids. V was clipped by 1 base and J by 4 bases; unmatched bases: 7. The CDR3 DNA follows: TGCGCCAGCAGCCAAGTTCTAGGGGGCAAGTACGAGCAGTACTTC. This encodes CASSQVLGGKYEQYF.

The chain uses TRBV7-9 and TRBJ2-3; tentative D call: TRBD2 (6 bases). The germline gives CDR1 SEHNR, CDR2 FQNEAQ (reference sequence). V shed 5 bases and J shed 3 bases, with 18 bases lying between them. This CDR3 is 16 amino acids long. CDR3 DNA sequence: TGTGCCAGCAGCCGCCTCGCGGGAAGGTCGACAGATACGCAGTATTTT. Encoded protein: CASSRLAGRSTDTQYF.

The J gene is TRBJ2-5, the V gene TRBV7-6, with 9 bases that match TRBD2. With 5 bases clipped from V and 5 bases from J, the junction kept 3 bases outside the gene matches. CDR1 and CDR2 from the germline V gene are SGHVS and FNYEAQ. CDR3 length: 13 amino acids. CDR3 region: CASSGLARETQYF. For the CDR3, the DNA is TGTGCCAGCAGCGGACTAGCGCGGGAGACCCAGTACTTC.

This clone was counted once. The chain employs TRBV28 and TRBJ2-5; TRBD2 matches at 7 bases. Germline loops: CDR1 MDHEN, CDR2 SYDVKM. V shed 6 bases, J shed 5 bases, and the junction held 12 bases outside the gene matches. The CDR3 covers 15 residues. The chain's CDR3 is CASRQEAGRPETQYF. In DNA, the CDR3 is TGTGCCAGCAGGCAAGAAGCGGGACGGCCGGAGACCCAGTACTTC.

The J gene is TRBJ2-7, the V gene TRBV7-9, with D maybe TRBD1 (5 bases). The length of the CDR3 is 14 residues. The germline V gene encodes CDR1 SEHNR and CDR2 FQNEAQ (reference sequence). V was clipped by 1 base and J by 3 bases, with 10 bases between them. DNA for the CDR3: TGTGCCAGCAGCTTAGGGCAGGGTGGCTACGAGCAGTACTTC. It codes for CASSLGQGGYEQYF.

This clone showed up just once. CDR3 protein: CASSYAGTGNQPQHF. As DNA, the CDR3 is TGTGCCAGCAGTTACGCGGGGACGGGCAATCAGCCCCAGCATTTT. The rearrangement uses TRBV6-5 and TRBJ1-5; a weak D match, TRBD1 (5 bases). Germline values: CDR1 MNHEY, CDR2 SVGAGI. Trimming removed 2 bases at V and 2 bases at J, with 10 bases between. There are 15 residues in the CDR3.

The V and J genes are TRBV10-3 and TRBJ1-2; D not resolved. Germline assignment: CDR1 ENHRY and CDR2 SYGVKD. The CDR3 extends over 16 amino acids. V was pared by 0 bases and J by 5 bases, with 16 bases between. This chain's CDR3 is CAISESTRGNRYGYTF. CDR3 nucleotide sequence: TGTGCCATCAGTGAGTCGACTCGTGGAAATCGGTATGGCTACACCTTC.

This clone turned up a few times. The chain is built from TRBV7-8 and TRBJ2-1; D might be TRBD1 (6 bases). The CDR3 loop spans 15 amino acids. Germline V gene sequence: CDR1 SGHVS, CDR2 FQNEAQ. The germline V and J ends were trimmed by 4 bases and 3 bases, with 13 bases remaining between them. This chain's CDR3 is CASSYRDISYNEQFF. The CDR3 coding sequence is TGTGCCAGCAGCTACCGGGACATTAGCTACAATGAGCAGTTCTTC.

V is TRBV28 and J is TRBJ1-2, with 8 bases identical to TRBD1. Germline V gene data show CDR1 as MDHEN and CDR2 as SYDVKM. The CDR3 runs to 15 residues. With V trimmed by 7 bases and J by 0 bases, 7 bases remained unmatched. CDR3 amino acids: CASTKDRAANYGYTF. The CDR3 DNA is TGTGCCAGCACCAAGGACAGGGCGGCTAACTATGGCTACACCTTC.

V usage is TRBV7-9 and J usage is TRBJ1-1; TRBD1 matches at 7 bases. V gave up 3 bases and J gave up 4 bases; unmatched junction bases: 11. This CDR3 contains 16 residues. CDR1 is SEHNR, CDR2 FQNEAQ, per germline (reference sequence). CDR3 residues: CASSLGPGQASTEAFF. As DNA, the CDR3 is TGTGCCAGCAGCTTGGGCCCCGGACAGGCGAGCACTGAAGCTTTCTTT.

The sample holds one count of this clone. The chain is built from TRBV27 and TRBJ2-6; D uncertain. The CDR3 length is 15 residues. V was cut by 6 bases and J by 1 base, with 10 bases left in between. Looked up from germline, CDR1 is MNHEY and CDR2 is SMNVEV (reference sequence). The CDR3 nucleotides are TGTGCCAGCAGCGGCAGGCCGTCTGGGGCCAACGTCCTGACTTTC. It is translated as CASSGRPSGANVLTF. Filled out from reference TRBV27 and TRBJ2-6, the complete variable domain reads EAQVTQNPRYLITVTGKKLTVTCSQNMNHEYMSWYRQDPGLGLRQIYYSMNVEVTDKGDVPEGYKVSRKEKRNFPLILESPSPNQTSLYFCASSGRPSGANVLTFGAGSRLTVL.

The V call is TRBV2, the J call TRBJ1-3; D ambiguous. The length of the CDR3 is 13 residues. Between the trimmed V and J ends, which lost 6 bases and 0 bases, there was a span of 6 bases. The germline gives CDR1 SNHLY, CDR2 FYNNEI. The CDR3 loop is CASRGDSGNTIYF. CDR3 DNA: TGTGCCAGCAGGGGAGACTCTGGAAACACCATATATTTT.

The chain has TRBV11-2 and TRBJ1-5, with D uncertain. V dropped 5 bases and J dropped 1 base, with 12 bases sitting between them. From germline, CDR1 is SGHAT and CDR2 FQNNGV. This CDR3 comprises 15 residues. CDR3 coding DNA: TGTGCCAGCAGCCCGGCCGGGGAGAGCAATCAGCCCCAGCATTTT. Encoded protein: CASSPAGESNQPQHF.

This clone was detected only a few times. DNA for the CDR3: TGTGCCAGTAGTATATTAGCGCGAGAGACCCAGTACTTC. This gives the protein CASSILARETQYF. The chain couples TRBV19 to TRBJ2-5; D may be TRBD2 (5 bases). The CDR3 runs to 13 residues. The V and J ends lost 2 bases and 4 bases respectively, with 8 bases between them. Germline assignment: CDR1 LNHDA and CDR2 SQIVND (reference sequence).